Listed below are T cell receptor beta chains from one sample, sequenced in a study of blood T cell repertoires in COVID-19. This table comes from immunoSEQ multiplex PCR, and its TCRdb copy is limited to in-frame clones, with some not included. The sample carries under 300,000 clones, 85% to 90% recorded once. Material for sequencing was peripheral blood. Every receptor here comes from a human donor in a cohort sampled during active COVID-19. Both conserved end residues are part of each CDR3. D genes are given only for firm matches. Where a row states a size, it is once, few, many or the class of an expanded clone; other rows omit it.

NA	TRBV10-2	NA	TRBJ2-7	TGCGCCAGCAGGCAGGGCCTGGGTGGTCGGCAGGGGGGTTACGAGCAGTACTTC	CASRQGLGGRQGGYEQYF
NA	TRBV6-2/TRBV6-3	NA	TRBJ2-1	TGTGCCAGCAGTTACGGTGGACTTGCGGGCAATGAGCAGTTCTTC	CASSYGGLAGNEQFF
NA	TRBV4-1	NA	TRBJ1-3	TGCGCCAGCAGCGGACTGTTCTCTGGAAACACCATATATTTT	CASSGLFSGNTIYF
NA	TRBV6-5	TRBD2	TRBJ2-1	TGTGCCAGCAGTTACACTAGCGGGAGAGGTGAGCAGTTCTTC	CASSYTSGRGEQFF
NA	TRBV7-6	NA	TRBJ1-2	TGTGCCAGCAGCCCCTCACAGGGCAGAGGCTACACCTTC	CASSPSQGRGYTF
NA	TRBV27	NA	TRBJ1-5	TGTGCCAGCAGTCGGACTGGGCCTGAGTATCGCAATCAGCCCCAGCATTTT	CASSRTGPEYRNQPQHF
NA	TRBV7-2	TRBD2	TRBJ2-1	TGTGCCAGCACTCTACGGGCTAGCGGCCAGTCTGAGCAGTTCTTC	CASTLRASGQSEQFF
few	TRBV5-4	NA	TRBJ1-2	TGTGCCAGCAGCTTGAAGGGCCGGACAGTAAGCGGGGACTATGGCTACACCTTC	CASSLKGRTVSGDYGYTF
NA	TRBV2	TRBD1	TRBJ1-5	TGTGCCAGCAAGGGACAGGGGGCGACGGGCAATCAGCCCCAGCATTTT	CASKGQGATGNQPQHF
NA	TRBV27	NA	TRBJ2-6	TGTGCCAGCAGTATCAGGAGGACCGGGGCCAACGTCCTGACTTTC	CASSIRRTGANVLTF
NA	TRBV7-9	NA	TRBJ2-3	TGTGCCAGCAGCTTAGGGCGGTACACAGATACGCAGTATTTT	CASSLGRYTDTQYF
NA	TRBV11-3	NA	TRBJ2-1	TGTGCCAGCAGCCTGACAGGATCCAACAATGAGCAGTTCTTC	CASSLTGSNNEQFF